The rows below give T cell receptor beta chains drawn from one sample of a study of blood T cell repertoires in COVID-19. Here immunoSEQ multiplex PCR was the method, and the copy in TCRdb shows in-frame clones only, minus some. The table records roughly 34,000 clones, 80% to 90% of them present only once. Material for sequencing was peripheral blood. The receptors originated from a woman of 80 years or more with active or convalescent COVID-19. Each CDR3 is given with its conserved first and last residue.

TRBV7-8	TRBJ2-3	CASSLVVAGGRQAIADTDTQYF
TRBV2	TRBJ1-5	CASSDRTGNQPQHF
TRBV7-6	TRBJ2-2	CASSVGGNTGELFF
TRBV19	TRBJ2-5	CASTDRVMGTQYF
TRBV19	TRBJ1-2	CASSNAELTNYGYTF
TRBV2	TRBJ1-2	CASSSNNANYGYTF
TRBV6-5	TRBJ1-6	CATCPKTGNNSPLHF
TRBV5-4	TRBJ1-3	CASSLVPGISGNTIYF
TRBV7-9	TRBJ2-7	CASSEGQSSYEQYF
TRBV6-1	TRBJ2-6	CASSEGLFSSGANVLTF
TRBV11-2	TRBJ2-7	CASSRTGIYEQYF
TRBV30	TRBJ2-2	CAWSGNVGNTGELFF
TRBV11-1	TRBJ2-1	CASSLVSGGGNEQFF
TRBV4-1	TRBJ2-2	CASSWGTGVRSGELFF
TRBV6-2/TRBV6-3	TRBJ1-2	CASSPEEYGYTF
TRBV6-5	TRBJ1-1	CASSPWTGRNTEAFF
TRBV2	TRBJ2-2	CASSILATPTTGELFF
TRBV7-2	TRBJ2-7	CASSSSTLADF
TRBV5-1	TRBJ2-3	CASSYRHRGGSTDTQYF
TRBV5-1	TRBJ2-2	CASSLQGTSNTGELFF
TRBV21-1	TRBJ1-6	CASSAPGPGNNSPLHF
TRBV4-1	TRBJ1-1	CASSQESSPGLNTEAFF
TRBV18	TRBJ1-2	CASSPGGNYGYTF
TRBV6-4	TRBJ2-1	CASSGQTSASYNEQFF
TRBV5-1	TRBJ2-4	CASSLTAAGTPAAKNIQYF
TRBV5-1	TRBJ2-5	CASSLGSLAGTETQYF
TRBV28	TRBJ2-3	CASLEGGSTDTQYF
TRBV19	TRBJ1-2	CASSMGLNYGYTF
TRBV7-2	TRBJ2-4	CASSRPGDQNIQYF
TRBV10-2	TRBJ2-7	CASSEILRQGARVQYF
TRBV6-5	TRBJ2-5	CASSNSGTTKETQYF
TRBV5-1	TRBJ2-1	CASSAGQPGEQFF
TRBV4-1	TRBJ1-3	CASSTLGQGDSGNTIYF
TRBV5-1	TRBJ2-2	CASSQDSGRTGELFF
TRBV11-2	TRBJ1-5	CASSLDGHSNQPQHF
TRBV7-3	TRBJ1-6	CASSLKRGNSPLHF
TRBV24-1	TRBJ2-7	CATSAGTAQRYF
TRBV2	TRBJ2-3	CASERLTTDTQYF
TRBV5-6	TRBJ2-2	CASSIIAVMNTGELFF
TRBV7-9	TRBJ1-2	CASSYPQALLNGYTF
TRBV28	TRBJ1-4	CASYTGGGEKLFF
TRBV5-4	TRBJ2-5	CASSLGQLETQYF
TRBV19	TRBJ2-5	CASSVGGAGGKETQYF
TRBV7-9	TRBJ2-1	CASSFGGYNEQFF
TRBV19	TRBJ2-7	CASSNPGGSPYEQYF
TRBV5-4	TRBJ1-1	CASSLVVANTEAFF
TRBV10-3	TRBJ1-1	CAISESRAGDSMNTEAFF
TRBV29-1	TRBJ1-1	CSVDRERGRGFGEAFF
TRBV12-1	TRBJ1-5	CASRGGGWMDSNQPQHF
TRBV5-1	TRBJ1-1	CASSSPGGGINFMNTEAFF
TRBV5-5	TRBJ1-1	CASSLASGTVNTEAFF
TRBV2	TRBJ2-5	CASSGGQGRATQYF
TRBV5-4	TRBJ2-7	CASSLPGLASYEQYF
TRBV30	TRBJ2-1	CAWSAGGSNNEQFF
TRBV4-2	TRBJ2-2	CASSQWGQVNTGELFF